This is a list of T cell receptor beta chains from one sample in a study of CD8 T cells in ankylosing spondylitis. Using its own MiXCR run on the 5' RACE reads, TCRdb lists one record per CDR3 protein. The data contain about 250,000 distinct CDR3 sequences, around 8% of them singletons. Sequencing input: blood, either unsorted or a sorted T cell fraction (not recorded which). The origin of the receptors is a female donor with ankylosing spondylitis or in good health (not recorded which). Both conserved end residues are part of each CDR3. A D gene is named only where the DNA matches it firmly. Rows give clone size only sometimes, using once, few, many, or a class for an expanded clone.

NA | NA | TRBJ1-5 | TRBV30 | CAWSVEGDQPQHF | TGTGCCTGGAGTGTCGAGGGTGATCAGCCCCAGCATTTT
many | NA | TRBJ2-5 | TRBV24-1 | CATSEGRETQYF | TGTGCCACCAGTGAGGGCCGAGAGACCCAGTACTTC
many | TRBD1 | TRBJ1-1 | TRBV5-1 | CASSLVGRGSAEAFF | TGCGCCAGCAGCTTGGTGGGCAGGGGGTCGGCTGAAGCTTTCTTT
many | TRBD1 | TRBJ2-5 | TRBV10-3 | CAISEESGGETQYF | TGTGCCATCAGTGAGGAATCAGGGGGAGAGACCCAGTACTTC
many | TRBD1 | TRBJ1-6 | TRBV6-6 | CASRQGYNSPLHF | TGTGCCAGCCGACAGGGGTATAATTCACCCCTCCACTTT
many | NA | TRBJ2-6 | TRBV18 | CASSPLPGFSANVLTF | TGTGCCAGCTCACCCTTACCGGGTTTCTCGGCCAACGTCCTGACTTTC
many | NA | TRBJ1-2 | TRBV6-2/TRBV6-3 | CASSATGLEGYTF | TGTGCCAGCAGTGCGACAGGACTTGAGGGCTACACCTTC
NA | NA | TRBJ1-5 | TRBV30 | CAWRAGLNQPQHF | TGTGCCTGGAGGGCAGGACTCAATCAGCCCCAGCATTTT
many | TRBD2 | TRBJ2-1 | TRBV4-2 | CASSQVPGGDNEQFF | TGTGCCAGCAGCCAAGTGCCCGGGGGGGACAATGAGCAGTTCTTC
many | TRBD1 | TRBJ2-4 | TRBV5-5 | CASSSRQGQNIQYF | TGTGCCAGCAGCAGTAGACAGGGTCAAAACATTCAGTACTTC
few | TRBD1 | TRBJ1-6 | TRBV20-1 | CSARDQGGVSYNSPLHF | TGCAGTGCTAGAGATCAGGGGGGGGTATCCTATAATTCACCCCTCCACTTT
many | NA | TRBJ1-6 | TRBV7-2 | CASSLVPENSPLHF | TGTGCCAGCAGCTTAGTGCCAGAAAATTCACCCCTCCACTTT
many | NA | TRBJ2-1 | TRBV7-6 | CASSFGPVNEQFF | TGTGCCAGCAGCTTCGGACCCGTCAATGAGCAGTTCTTC
many | NA | TRBJ2-4 | TRBV5-1 | CASSLEGGGLAKNIQYF | TGCGCCAGCAGCTTGGAGGGAGGGGGCCTTGCCAAAAACATTCAGTACTTC
many | NA | TRBJ1-2 | TRBV13 | CASSFGAPSYGYTF | TGTGCCAGCAGCTTCGGGGCCCCATCCTATGGCTACACCTTC
NA | NA | TRBJ2-4 | TRBV7-2 | CASSLAREANIQYF | TGTGCCAGCAGCCTGGCCCGGGAAGCGAACATTCAGTACTTC